These T cell receptor beta chains were read from a single sample in a study of Graves' ophthalmopathy and Graves' hyperthyroidism. TCRdb reprocessed the multiplex PCR reads with MiXCR, giving one entry per CDR3 protein. The data contain about 340,000 distinct CDR3 sequences, around a sixth of them seen just once; the ten biggest clones take up more than 9%. Material: peripheral blood. The receptor set was obtained from an adult man with Graves' ophthalmopathy. CDR3s include the opening cysteine and the closing phenylalanine or tryptophan. A D gene is named only where the DNA matches it firmly. Size tells how often a clone was seen (once, few, many) or the class of an expanded clone, and some rows leave it out.

j_call: TRBJ1-3; v_call: TRBV29-1; d_call: -; clone_size: many; cdr3_aa: CSVEETGPGNTIYF; cdr3_nt: TGCAGCGTTGAAGAAACGGGTCCTGGAAACACCATATATTTT
j_call: TRBJ1-2; v_call: TRBV4-1; d_call: TRBD1; clone_size: many; cdr3_aa: CASSQERDRGYGYTF; cdr3_nt: TGCGCCAGCAGCCAAGAGAGAGACAGGGGTTATGGCTACACCTTC
j_call: TRBJ1-1; v_call: TRBV24-1; d_call: -; clone_size: -; cdr3_aa: CATRAGPHTEAFF; cdr3_nt: TGTGCCACCAGGGCCGGGCCGCACACTGAAGCTTTCTTT
j_call: TRBJ2-5; v_call: TRBV28; d_call: TRBD2; clone_size: few; cdr3_aa: CASSLYGGSKGETQYF; cdr3_nt: TGTGCCAGCAGTTTATATGGCGGGAGTAAGGGGGAGACCCAGTACTTC
j_call: TRBJ1-1; v_call: TRBV12-3/TRBV12-4; d_call: -; clone_size: many; cdr3_aa: CASSSFGRTEAFF; cdr3_nt: TGTGCCAGCAGCTCTTTCGGACGCACTGAAGCTTTCTTT
j_call: TRBJ1-5; v_call: TRBV4-1; d_call: -; clone_size: -; cdr3_aa: CASSQVFSGGSNQPQHF; cdr3_nt: TGCGCCAGCAGCCAAGTGTTTTCGGGAGGGAGCAATCAGCCCCAGCATTTT
j_call: TRBJ2-7; v_call: TRBV6-5; d_call: TRBD2; clone_size: many; cdr3_aa: CASSRPSGIVHEQYF; cdr3_nt: TGTGCCAGCAGTCGTCCTAGCGGGATCGTGCACGAGCAGTACTTC
j_call: TRBJ2-6; v_call: TRBV28; d_call: TRBD1; clone_size: many; cdr3_aa: CASSGQGLWGANVLTF; cdr3_nt: TGTGCCAGCAGTGGACAGGGCCTATGGGGGGCCAACGTCCTGACTTTC
j_call: TRBJ2-5; v_call: TRBV28; d_call: -; clone_size: many; cdr3_aa: CASPAGLKTQYF; cdr3_nt: TGTGCCAGCCCGGCAGGGTTGAAGACCCAGTACTTC
j_call: TRBJ2-7; v_call: TRBV20-1; d_call: -; clone_size: many; cdr3_aa: CSAHRVGGAIHEQYF; cdr3_nt: TGCAGTGCTCACCGCGTGGGGGGGGCGATCCACGAGCAGTACTTC
j_call: TRBJ2-7; v_call: TRBV20-1; d_call: -; clone_size: many; cdr3_aa: CSAREGARGWRYEQYF; cdr3_nt: TGCAGTGCTAGGGAGGGGGCCAGGGGATGGAGGTACGAGCAGTACTTC
j_call: TRBJ1-1; v_call: TRBV30; d_call: -; clone_size: many; cdr3_aa: CAWSVRMNTEAFF; cdr3_nt: TGTGCCTGGAGTGTACGGATGAACACTGAAGCTTTCTTT
j_call: TRBJ1-1; v_call: TRBV5-1; d_call: -; clone_size: many; cdr3_aa: CASSLDGGPEAFF; cdr3_nt: TGCGCCAGCAGCTTGGACGGGGGCCCTGAAGCTTTCTTT
j_call: TRBJ2-2; v_call: TRBV28; d_call: TRBD1; clone_size: -; cdr3_aa: CASTLYYETGGTGELFF; cdr3_nt: TGTGCCAGCACTTTATATTATGAGACAGGGGGGACCGGGGAGCTGTTTTTT
j_call: TRBJ1-5; v_call: TRBV30; d_call: -; clone_size: many; cdr3_aa: CAWSKQSPQPQHF; cdr3_nt: TGTGCCTGGAGTAAACAGTCACCTCAGCCCCAGCATTTT
j_call: TRBJ1-2; v_call: TRBV4-1; d_call: -; clone_size: many; cdr3_aa: CASSQGRGGRIYGYTF; cdr3_nt: TGCGCCAGCAGCCAAGGGAGGGGCGGGAGGATCTATGGCTACACCTTC
j_call: TRBJ2-7; v_call: TRBV6-1; d_call: TRBD2; clone_size: -; cdr3_aa: CASIRGLAGGTYEQYF; cdr3_nt: TGTGCCAGCATCAGGGGGCTAGCGGGAGGGACCTACGAGCAGTACTTC
j_call: TRBJ2-5; v_call: TRBV4-1; d_call: -; clone_size: -; cdr3_aa: CASSQEDRAQETQYF; cdr3_nt: TGCGCCAGCAGCCAAGAGGACAGAGCACAAGAGACCCAGTACTTC
j_call: TRBJ1-5; v_call: TRBV18; d_call: -; clone_size: few; cdr3_aa: CASSPQSGSNQPQHF; cdr3_nt: TGTGCCAGCTCACCACAATCAGGGAGCAATCAGCCCCAGCATTTT
j_call: TRBJ2-6; v_call: TRBV7-8; d_call: -; clone_size: many; cdr3_aa: CASSRPRDGANVLTF; cdr3_nt: TGTGCCAGCAGCCGCCCCCGGGACGGGGCCAACGTCCTGACTTTC
j_call: TRBJ2-4; v_call: TRBV4-2; d_call: -; clone_size: -; cdr3_aa: CASSQVRGVAKNIQYF; cdr3_nt: TGTGCCAGCAGCCAAGTCAGGGGGGTAGCCAAAAACATTCAGTACTTC
j_call: TRBJ1-2; v_call: TRBV11-3; d_call: -; clone_size: -; cdr3_aa: CASSLVLGSNYGYIF; cdr3_nt: TGTGCCAGCAGCTTAGTCCTAGGGTCTAACTATGGCTACATCTTC
j_call: TRBJ1-2; v_call: TRBV10-3; d_call: TRBD1; clone_size: many; cdr3_aa: CANGDSDYGYTF; cdr3_nt: TGTGCCAACGGGGACAGCGACTATGGCTACACCTTC
j_call: TRBJ1-5; v_call: TRBV12-3/TRBV12-4; d_call: -; clone_size: many; cdr3_aa: CASSLTGLGNNQPQHF; cdr3_nt: TGTGCCAGCAGTTTAACAGGGCTGGGGAACAATCAGCCCCAGCATTTT
j_call: TRBJ1-1; v_call: TRBV27; d_call: -; clone_size: many; cdr3_aa: CASSLRGRKMNTEAFF; cdr3_nt: TGTGCCAGCAGTTTGCGGGGGCGGAAAATGAACACTGAAGCTTTCTTT
j_call: TRBJ2-5; v_call: TRBV11-2; d_call: TRBD1; clone_size: many; cdr3_aa: CASSSGQREETQYF; cdr3_nt: TGTGCCAGCAGCTCGGGACAGAGGGAAGAGACCCAGTACTTC
j_call: TRBJ2-5; v_call: TRBV29-1; d_call: -; clone_size: many; cdr3_aa: CSVERETQYF; cdr3_nt: TGCAGCGTTGAAAGAGAGACCCAGTACTTC
j_call: TRBJ2-7; v_call: TRBV20-1; d_call: -; clone_size: many; cdr3_aa: CSARDGDRSSYEQYF; cdr3_nt: TGCAGTGCTAGAGACGGCGACAGGAGCTCCTACGAGCAGTACTTC
j_call: TRBJ2-5; v_call: TRBV7-9; d_call: -; clone_size: many; cdr3_aa: CASSAPDPERQETQYF; cdr3_nt: TGTGCCAGCAGCGCGCCCGATCCGGAAAGACAAGAGACCCAGTACTTC
j_call: TRBJ1-1; v_call: TRBV19; d_call: -; clone_size: few; cdr3_aa: CASTKMGEGTEAFF; cdr3_nt: TGTGCCAGTACCAAAATGGGGGAGGGGACTGAAGCTTTCTTT
j_call: TRBJ1-1; v_call: TRBV20-1; d_call: -; clone_size: many; cdr3_aa: CSARFTGAGTEAFF; cdr3_nt: TGCAGTGCTAGGTTTACGGGGGCCGGAACTGAAGCTTTCTTT
j_call: TRBJ2-5; v_call: TRBV6-2/TRBV6-3; d_call: TRBD2; clone_size: many; cdr3_aa: CASSNQLAGGRETQYF; cdr3_nt: TGTGCCAGCAGTAATCAACTAGCGGGGGGGCGAGAGACCCAGTACTTC
j_call: TRBJ1-1; v_call: TRBV20-1; d_call: -; clone_size: -; cdr3_aa: CSAQLPRATEAFF; cdr3_nt: TGCAGTGCACAACTCCCTAGGGCCACTGAAGCTTTCTTT
j_call: TRBJ2-4; v_call: TRBV6-4; d_call: TRBD2; clone_size: -; cdr3_aa: CASSPGGSDIQYF; cdr3_nt: TGTGCCAGCTCTCCGGGGGGATCGGACATTCAGTACTTC
j_call: TRBJ1-2; v_call: TRBV25-1; d_call: TRBD1; clone_size: -; cdr3_aa: CASSFPSAATTGAWRGYTF; cdr3_nt: TGTGCCAGCAGTTTCCCCAGCGCAGCGACGACAGGGGCATGGAGAGGCTACACCTTC
j_call: TRBJ1-5; v_call: TRBV6-1; d_call: -; clone_size: many; cdr3_aa: CASRAAGAGGNQPQHF; cdr3_nt: TGTGCCAGCAGGGCAGCAGGGGCAGGCGGCAATCAGCCCCAGCATTTT
j_call: TRBJ2-7; v_call: TRBV6-5; d_call: TRBD1; clone_size: -; cdr3_aa: CASSPRQGAYEQYF; cdr3_nt: TGTGCCAGCAGTCCTCGACAGGGGGCCTACGAGCAGTACTTC
j_call: TRBJ1-3; v_call: TRBV6-2/TRBV6-3; d_call: -; clone_size: many; cdr3_aa: CASSGASGNTIYF; cdr3_nt: TGTGCCAGCAGTGGTGCTTCTGGAAACACCATATATTTT